This T cell receptor (beta chain) emerged from a study of blood T cell repertoires in COVID-19. Across the study: Sources were T cells, B-cell-depleted T cells, or PBMCs; the material itself was cDNA or gDNA.

Under the authors' procedure: Amplification of reference gene primers provided the estimated nucleated cell counts. The assay was immunoSEQ multiplex PCR, and TCRdb's table has in-frame clones only and misses some. V and J calls and clone size are given by that table; D and trimming were obtained from the DNA. The profile shows about 98,000 clones, approximately 82% of them singletons. CDR3 length equals 15 residues. Trimming at V came to 3 bases and at J to 4 bases, leaving 2 bases not matched to a gene. Germline lookup yields CDR1 WNHNN and CDR2 SYGVQD (reference sequence). The V and J genes are TRBV10-1 and TRBJ2-3; TRBD2 matches at 12 bases. The source material was peripheral blood. The source is an older man with active or convalescent COVID-19. In nucleotides, the CDR3 is TGCGCCAGCAGTGAAACTAGCGGGGGGTCAGATACGCAGTATTTT. It specifies CASSETSGGSDTQYF.